This T cell receptor (beta chain) was sequenced in a study of blood T cells in healthy people across ages. Regarding the study as a whole: Naive T cell percentage and TCR beta diversity correlated strongly. For the donors, CMV status was unknown and possibly confounded expanded clonotype changes.

Aged roughly 6 to 100, donors were systemically healthy Caucasians from Russia. A remark on this clonotype: Its cognate antigen is unknown.

Through a sample-barcoded 5' primer and a J-beta primer mix, a second PCR was run for about 6 to 11 cycles. TCRdb analysed the 5' RACE reads with MiXCR anew, one entry per CDR3 protein. This sample yields approximately 800,000 distinct CDR3 sequences, of which roughly 64% are seen a single time; around 20% belongs to the top ten. The sample taken for sequencing was blood. This receptor was obtained from a man between 25 and 39 years old in good health.

CDR3 amino acids: CASNRQAKNEQFF. In DNA form, the CDR3 reads TGTGCCAGCAATCGACAGGCGAAAAATGAGCAGTTCTTC. This chain links TRBV6-6 with TRBJ2-1; TRBD1 might be the D (6 bases). V was trimmed by 7 bases and J by 7 bases, leaving 14 bases between them. CDR1 is MNHNY and CDR2 is SVGAGI in the germline V gene (reference sequence). There are 13 residues in the CDR3.